This paragraph reports one TCR beta chain. Its cognate antigen is unknown. The entry originates in a study of T cells in tumors after PD-1 blockade. About the research overall: A subset received ongoing vismodegib 150 mg daily alongside anti-PD-1 therapy. Study-wide points: About 41% of tumor TCR clonotypes were also found in blood.

In germline, CDR1 is DFQATT, CDR2 SNEGSKA (reference sequence). This CDR3 spans 11 amino acids. Deletions cut 3 bases from V and 4 bases from J, with 5 bases between. Method: immunoSEQ multiplex PCR; TCRdb's copy keeps in-frame clones and lacks some. Of around 34,000 clones detected, approximately 73% appear once; the ten largest clones hold 40%. This sequence joins TRBV20-1 and TRBJ2-3, with D unresolved. This receptor was obtained from a human donor with basal cell carcinoma. Sequencing used PBMCs, obtained after anti-PD-1 treatment. The DNA of the CDR3 is TGCAGTGCTAGCCTAGCAGATACGCAGTATTTT. It translates to CSASLADTQYF.